The 20 T cell receptor beta chains listed next were all sequenced from one sample in a study of blood T cell repertoires in COVID-19. The table came from immunoSEQ multiplex PCR; TCRdb's copy has only in-frame clones and leaves some out. The sample carries approximately 36,000 clones, roughly 88% recorded once. Input material: peripheral blood. The source is a human donor in a cohort sampled during active COVID-19.

The chain uses TRBV18 and TRBJ2-3, with 10 bases lining up with TRBD2. This CDR3 region has 16 residues. Unmatched junction bases numbered 5, after V lost 3 bases and J lost 2 bases. Per germline, CDR1 KGHSH and CDR2 LQKENI. CDR3 sequence (DNA): TGTGCCAGCTCACCCATAGCGGGGGGCCCCACAGATACGCAGTATTTT. This gives the protein CASSPIAGGPTDTQYF.

The genes are TRBV3-1 (or the pseudogene TRBV3-2) and TRBJ2-2; a weak D match, TRBD2 (7 bases). Germline V gene sequence: CDR1 LGHDT, CDR2 YNNKEL (reference sequence). V was clipped by 4 bases and J by 7 bases, with 13 bases between them. The CDR3 has 14 residues. CDR3 sequence: CASSPSGGDGELFF. CDR3 nucleotide sequence: TGTGCCAGCAGCCCGTCGGGGGGCGACGGGGAGCTGTTTTTT.

This clone showed up just a few times. V and J are TRBV11-2 and TRBJ1-6; 10 nucleotides line up with TRBD1. The CDR3 length is 15 residues. Germline assignment: CDR1 SGHAT and CDR2 FQNNGV. V gave up 0 bases and J gave up 8 bases; unmatched junction bases: 1. CDR3 DNA sequence: TGTGCCAGCAGCTTAGATGGGACAGGGGATTCACCCCTCCACTTT. It encodes CASSLDGTGDSPLHF. Combining the CDR3 with reference TRBV11-2 and TRBJ1-6 gives the whole variable domain EAGVAQSPRYKIIEKRQSVAFWCNPISGHATLYWYQQILGQGPKLLIQFQNNGVVDDSQLPKDRFSAERLKGVDSTLKIQPAKLEDSAVYLCASSLDGTGDSPLHFGNGTRLTVT.

This clone was detected only a few times. V is TRBV19 and J is TRBJ1-2, with D perhaps matching TRBD1 (5 bases). Trimming stripped 3 bases from V and 4 bases from J, with 12 bases between. Germline assignment: CDR1 LNHDA and CDR2 SQIVND (reference sequence). This CDR3 has 14 residues. The CDR3 spells CASSISSGGYGYTF. The CDR3 DNA follows: TGTGCCAGTAGTATTAGTTCGGGGGGCTATGGCTACACCTTC.

The J gene is TRBJ2-1, the V gene TRBV2, with D perhaps TRBD1 (6 bases). With 3 bases removed from V and 8 bases from J, the gap between germline ends came to 14 bases. Germline V CDR1 and CDR2: SNHLY, FYNNEI. The length of the CDR3 is 14 residues. This CDR3 is CASSDRGILDEQFF. CDR3 coding DNA: TGTGCCAGCAGTGACAGGGGAATTCTGGATGAGCAGTTCTTC.

The CDR3 coding sequence is TGCGCCAGCAGCGTCGGGACAGATACGCAGTATTTT. It codes for CASSVGTDTQYF. This chain connects TRBV5-1 to TRBJ2-3, with D unclear. The V gene's germline CDR1 is SGHRS and CDR2 YFSETQ. The CDR3 extends over 12 amino acids. Between the trimmed V and J ends, which lost 4 bases and 3 bases, there was a span of 6 bases.

This chain joins TRBV6-5 and TRBJ1-1, with D hard to call. The CDR3 loop spans 13 amino acids. In germline, CDR1 is MNHEY, CDR2 SVGAGI. Trimming took off 2 bases at V and 1 base at J, with 5 bases between the two ends. In DNA, the CDR3 is TGTGCCAGCAGTTACACAACGAACACTGAAGCTTTCTTT. It yields the protein CASSYTTNTEAFF.

This chain joins TRBV7-9 and TRBJ2-5, with 8 bases matching TRBD1. Germline assignment: CDR1 SEHNR and CDR2 FQNEAQ (reference sequence). This CDR3 comprises 17 residues. Trimming took 4 bases from V and 0 from J; bases not matched to a gene: 10. CDR3 nucleotide sequence: TGTGCCAGCAGCTCCCTCCTTGGGACAGGCGACCAAGAGACCCAGTACTTC. Translating it yields CASSSLLGTGDQETQYF.

The CDR3 region is CASTSETGNTEAFF. In nucleotides, the CDR3 is TGTGCCAGCACGTCCGAGACAGGGAACACTGAAGCTTTCTTT. The V call is TRBV2, the J call TRBJ1-1; possibly TRBD1 for D (6 bases). Germline CDR1 SNHLY, CDR2 FYNNEI. The ends were cut back, 7 bases at V and 1 base at J, with 13 bases in the middle. CDR3 length: 14 residues.

The chain recombines TRBV5-1 with TRBJ2-6, with 10 positions matching TRBD1. The ends lost 4 bases at V and 4 bases at J; junction bases unmatched: 11. Germline V gives CDR1 SGHRS, CDR2 YFSETQ. CDR3 length: 18 residues. The CDR3 here is CASSSLRDRGSGANVLTF. The CDR3 bases are TGCGCCAGCAGCAGCCTCCGGGACAGGGGTTCAGGGGCCAACGTCCTGACTTTC. Complete variable domain (other parts from reference TRBV5-1 and TRBJ2-6): KAGVTQTPRYLIKTRGQQVTLSCSPISGHRSVSWYQQTPGQGLQFLFEYFSETQRNKGNFPGRFSGRQFSNSRSEMNVSTLELGDSALYLCASSSLRDRGSGANVLTFGAGSRLTVL.

This clone is a singleton in its sample. The chain couples TRBV14 to TRBJ2-7, with D possibly being TRBD1 (6 bases). The germline CDR1 and CDR2 sequences are SGHDN and FVKESK. The CDR3 totals 14 residues. V was shortened by 1 base and J by 0 bases, with 7 bases between the two germline ends. The CDR3 region has the DNA TGTGCCAGCAGCCAAGGACAGGCCTCCTACGAGCAGTACTTC. It codes for CASSQGQASYEQYF.

The rearrangement joins TRBV7-8 to TRBJ2-7, with 12 bases fitting TRBD2. The CDR3 spans 17 residues. Trimming took 8 bases from V and 2 from J; bases not matched to a gene: 13. The germline V gene encodes CDR1 SGHVS and CDR2 FQNEAQ. The DNA of the CDR3 is TGTGCCAGCTGGGGCCGACTAGCGGGGGATATCGCCTACGAGCAGTACTTC. Amino acid sequence: CASWGRLAGDIAYEQYF.

CDR3 protein: CASSQVFDRTGNTIYF. The CDR3 DNA follows: TGCGCCAGCAGCCAAGTTTTCGACAGGACTGGAAACACCATATATTTT. This chain uses TRBV4-1 with TRBJ1-3; a weak D match, TRBD1 (6 bases). Trimming removed 1 base at V and 2 bases at J, with 12 bases between. The germline V gene has CDR1 MGHRA and CDR2 YSYEKL. This CDR3 is 16 amino acids long.

In its sample, this clone was seen a few times. V is TRBV7-9 and J is TRBJ2-7, with 7 nucleotides matching TRBD1. CDR1 is SEHNR, CDR2 FQNEAQ, per germline (reference sequence). V lost 2 bases to trimming and J lost 4 bases; unmatched junction nucleotides: 5. The CDR3 contains 14 residues. Written as DNA, the CDR3 is TGTGCCAGCAGCTTAACAGGGGTAATGTACGAGCAGTACTTC. Amino acid sequence: CASSLTGVMYEQYF.

The chain carries TRBV10-1 and TRBJ2-5; tentative D call: TRBD1 (6 bases). Trimming left V 2 bases short and J 4 bases short, with 14 bases between. CDR1 and CDR2 (germline): WNHNN, SYGVQD (reference sequence). This CDR3 has 15 residues. The CDR3 nucleotides are TGCGCCAGCAGTGAGAGTTTAGGACAGAGAGAGACCCAGTACTTC. This sequence encodes CASSESLGQRETQYF.

The chain has TRBV7-2 and TRBJ2-1; TRBD2 aligns across 8 bases. This CDR3 spans 15 amino acids. Germline-derived CDR1 and CDR2 are SGHTA and FQGNSA. Trimming took 1 base from V and 10 from J; bases not matched to a gene: 9. DNA of the CDR3: TGTGCCAGCAGCTTAGACGGGGGGGGAAGCTGGGAGCAGTTCTTC. It is translated as CASSLDGGGSWEQFF.

This chain links TRBV28 with TRBJ2-1; a possible D gene is TRBD2 (7 bases). CDR1 and CDR2 from the germline V gene are MDHEN and SYDVKM. This CDR3 has 16 amino acids. V lost 7 bases to trimming and J lost 0 bases, with 16 bases between them. The CDR3 bases are TGTGCCAGCATCCGCCCTGGGGGGGCCTCCTACAATGAGCAGTTCTTC. It specifies CASIRPGGASYNEQFF.

V and J are TRBV18 and TRBJ1-1, with 7 bases that match TRBD1. The germline CDR1 and CDR2 sequences are KGHSH and LQKENI. The V gene end was trimmed by 3 bases and the J gene end by 1 base; junction bases not matched to a gene: 2. This CDR3 has 14 residues. CDR3 loop: CASSPQGENTEAFF. The CDR3 DNA reads as TGTGCCAGCTCACCTCAGGGGGAGAACACTGAAGCTTTCTTT. The complete variable domain, with remaining parts taken from reference TRBV18 and TRBJ1-1, reads NAGVMQNPRHLVRRRGQEARLRCSPMKGHSHVYWYRQLPEEGLKFMVYLQKENIIDESGMPKERFSAEFPKEGPSILRIQQVVRGDSAAYFCASSPQGENTEAFFGQGTRLTVV.

The chain carries TRBV6-5 and TRBJ1-1, with 8 bases identical to TRBD1. This CDR3 is built from 16 residues. Germline CDR1 and CDR2: MNHEY and SVGAGI. V shed 1 base and J 1 base; nucleotides not matched to a gene: 5. CDR3 sequence reads: CASSYLQGVRNTEAFF. CDR3 DNA: TGTGCCAGCAGTTACTTACAGGGGGTACGGAACACTGAAGCTTTCTTT.

The V call is TRBV6-5, the J call TRBJ1-2, with TRBD1 as a possible D gene (6 bases). There are 13 residues in the CDR3. Trimming removed 6 bases from V and 8 bases from J, with 16 bases in between. The germline gives CDR1 MNHEY, CDR2 SVGAGI. The CDR3 DNA is TGTGCCAGCAGACAACAGGGCATGGAGGGCTACACCTTC. It translates to CASRQQGMEGYTF.